This TCR beta chain was sequenced in a study of intratumoral heterogeneity in liver cancer. The sample holds a few counts of this clone. Antigen: not known. V was cut by 2 bases and J by 4 bases, with 11 bases left in between. The V gene's germline CDR1 is MDHEN and CDR2 SYDVKM. The CDR3 spans 14 residues. Multiple geographically separated regions of the hepatocellular carcinoma nodule were sampled separately. All patients had early-stage hepatocellular carcinoma and were untreated before surgical resection. This table comes from immunoSEQ multiplex PCR, and its TCRdb copy is limited to in-frame clones, with some not included. The sample lists a few thousand clones, around half seen once, with approximately 26% in the top ten. Whole-study findings and limits: Tumor-infiltrating lymphocytes were acknowledged as under-represented in the sampling. Between tumor regions of either patient, overall clonality differed insignificantly. RNA-seq estimates of regional tumor-infiltrating lymphocyte burden differences were reportedly confirmed by TCR sequencing.

This sequence originates from a man in his 70s with hepatocellular carcinoma. The material sequenced was tumor tissue, taken before any cancer treatment. The chain couples TRBV28 to TRBJ1-2; D perhaps matches TRBD1 (5 bases). CDR3 bases: TGTGCCAGCAGTTTAGGGGGAATTGGCTATGGCTACACCTTC. Translation gives CASSLGGIGYGYTF.